This is a list of T cell receptor beta chains from one sample in a study of T cells expressing NK-cell markers. TCRdb reprocessed the 5' RACE reads; each CDR3 protein has one entry and no DNA is given. This sample lists about 550,000 distinct CDR3 sequences; its ten largest clones have about 3.6%. The sequenced sample was blood T cells: a sorted CD56 or NKG2C T cell subset, CD4+ or CD8+ T cells, or bulk PBMC T cells (not recorded which). Receptors were obtained from a man aged 18 to 35 in good health. Both conserved end residues are part of each CDR3.

CDR3	J	V
CASRIAPGELFF	TRBJ2-2	TRBV6-2/TRBV6-3
CASSFAGGATGELFF	TRBJ2-2	TRBV5-6
CSVPDRGRQETQYF	TRBJ2-5	TRBV29-1
CATRDSRTDTQYF	TRBJ2-3	TRBV24-1
CASSQGGTSGRNEQFF	TRBJ2-1	TRBV4-1
CASSFYLGGNYNEQFF	TRBJ2-1	TRBV12-3/TRBV12-4
CSARGGSSYGYTF	TRBJ1-2	TRBV20-1
CASSVLTSGRTDEQFF	TRBJ2-1	TRBV28
CASWTGGYTDTQYF	TRBJ2-3	TRBV2
CASSQDHQGIETQYF	TRBJ2-5	TRBV4-1